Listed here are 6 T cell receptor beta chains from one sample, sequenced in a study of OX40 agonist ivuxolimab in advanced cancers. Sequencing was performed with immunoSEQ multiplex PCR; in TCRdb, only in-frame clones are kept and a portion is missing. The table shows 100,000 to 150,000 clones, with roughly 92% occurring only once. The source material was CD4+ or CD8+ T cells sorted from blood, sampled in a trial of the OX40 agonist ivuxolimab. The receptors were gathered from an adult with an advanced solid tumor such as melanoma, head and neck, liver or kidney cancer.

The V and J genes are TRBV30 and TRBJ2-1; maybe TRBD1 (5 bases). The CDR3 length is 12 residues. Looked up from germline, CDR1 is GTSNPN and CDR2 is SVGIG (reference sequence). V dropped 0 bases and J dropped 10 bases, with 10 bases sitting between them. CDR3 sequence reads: CAWSVQAAEQFF. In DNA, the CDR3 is TGTGCCTGGAGTGTACAGGCTGCCGAGCAGTTCTTC.

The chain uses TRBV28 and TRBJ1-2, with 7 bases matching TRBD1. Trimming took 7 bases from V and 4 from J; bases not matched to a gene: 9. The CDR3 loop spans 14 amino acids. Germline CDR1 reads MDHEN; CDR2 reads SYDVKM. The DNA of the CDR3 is TGTGCCAGCACCGGCGGCAGGGGGGGCTATGGCTACACCTTC. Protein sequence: CASTGGRGGYGYTF.

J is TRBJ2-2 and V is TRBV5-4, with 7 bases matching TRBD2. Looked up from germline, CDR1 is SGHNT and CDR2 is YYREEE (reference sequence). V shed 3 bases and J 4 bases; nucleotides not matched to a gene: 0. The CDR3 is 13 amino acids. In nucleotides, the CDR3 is TGTGCCAGCAGCTGGGGGGGCACCGGGGAGCTGTTTTTT. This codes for CASSWGGTGELFF.

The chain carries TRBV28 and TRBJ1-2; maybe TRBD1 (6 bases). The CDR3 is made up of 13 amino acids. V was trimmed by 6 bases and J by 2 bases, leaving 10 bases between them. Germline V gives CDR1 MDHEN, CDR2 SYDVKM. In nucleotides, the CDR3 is TGTGCCAGCAGACCCACAGGGAACTATGGCTACACCTTC. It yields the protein CASRPTGNYGYTF.

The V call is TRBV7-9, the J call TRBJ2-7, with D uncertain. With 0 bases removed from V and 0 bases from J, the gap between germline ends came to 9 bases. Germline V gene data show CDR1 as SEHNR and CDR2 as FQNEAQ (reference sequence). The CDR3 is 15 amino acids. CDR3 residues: CASSLASTASYEQYF. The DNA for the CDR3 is TGTGCCAGCAGCTTAGCGTCAACGGCCTCCTACGAGCAGTACTTC.

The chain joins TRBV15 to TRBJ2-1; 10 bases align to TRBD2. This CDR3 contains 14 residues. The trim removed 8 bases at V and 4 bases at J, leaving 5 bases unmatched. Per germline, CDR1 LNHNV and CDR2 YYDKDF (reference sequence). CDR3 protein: CATLRTSGYNEQFF. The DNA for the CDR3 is TGTGCCACCCTCCGGACTAGCGGTTACAATGAGCAGTTCTTC.